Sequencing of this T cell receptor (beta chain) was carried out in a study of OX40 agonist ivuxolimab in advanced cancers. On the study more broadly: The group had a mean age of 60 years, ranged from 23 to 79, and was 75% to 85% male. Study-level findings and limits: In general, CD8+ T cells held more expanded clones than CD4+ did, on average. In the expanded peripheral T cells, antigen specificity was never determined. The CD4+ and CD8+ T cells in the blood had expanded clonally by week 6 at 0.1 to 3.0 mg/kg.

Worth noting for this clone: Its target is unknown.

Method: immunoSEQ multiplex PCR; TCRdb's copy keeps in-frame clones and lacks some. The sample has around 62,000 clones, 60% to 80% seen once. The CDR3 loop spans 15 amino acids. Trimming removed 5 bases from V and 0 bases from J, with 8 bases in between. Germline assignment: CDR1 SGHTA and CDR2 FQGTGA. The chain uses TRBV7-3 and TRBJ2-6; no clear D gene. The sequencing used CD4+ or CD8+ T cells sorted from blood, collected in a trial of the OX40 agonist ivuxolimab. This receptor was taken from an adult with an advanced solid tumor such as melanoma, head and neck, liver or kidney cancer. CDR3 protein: CASSPTSSGANVLTF. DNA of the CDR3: TGTGCCAGCAGCCCAACCTCCTCTGGGGCCAACGTCCTGACTTTC.